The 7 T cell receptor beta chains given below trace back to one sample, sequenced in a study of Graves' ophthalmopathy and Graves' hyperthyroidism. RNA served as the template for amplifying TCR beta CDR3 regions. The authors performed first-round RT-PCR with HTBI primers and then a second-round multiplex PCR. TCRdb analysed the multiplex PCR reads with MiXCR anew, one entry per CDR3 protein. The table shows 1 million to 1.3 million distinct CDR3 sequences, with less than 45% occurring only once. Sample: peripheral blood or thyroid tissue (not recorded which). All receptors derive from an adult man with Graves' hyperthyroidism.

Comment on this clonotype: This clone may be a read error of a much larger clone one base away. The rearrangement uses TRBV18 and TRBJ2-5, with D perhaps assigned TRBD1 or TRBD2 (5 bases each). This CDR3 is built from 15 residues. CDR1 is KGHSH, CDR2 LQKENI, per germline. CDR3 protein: CASSRTGTLQATQYF. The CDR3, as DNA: TGTGCCAGCTCGCGTACCGGGACCTTGCAAGCGACCCAGTACTTC.

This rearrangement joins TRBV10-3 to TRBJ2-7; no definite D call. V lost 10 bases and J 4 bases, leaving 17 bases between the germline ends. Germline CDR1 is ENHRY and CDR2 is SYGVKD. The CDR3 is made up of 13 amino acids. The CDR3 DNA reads TGTGCCAGCCACGGGCAGTTGCTTTACGAGCAGTACTTC. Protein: CASHGQLLYEQYF.

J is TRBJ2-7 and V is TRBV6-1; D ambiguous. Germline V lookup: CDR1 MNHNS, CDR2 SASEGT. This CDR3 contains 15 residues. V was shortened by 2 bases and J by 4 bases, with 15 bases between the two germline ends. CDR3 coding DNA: TGTGCCAGCAGTGAACCCTCCGGCGAATCTTACGAGCAGTACTTC. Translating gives CASSEPSGESYEQYF.

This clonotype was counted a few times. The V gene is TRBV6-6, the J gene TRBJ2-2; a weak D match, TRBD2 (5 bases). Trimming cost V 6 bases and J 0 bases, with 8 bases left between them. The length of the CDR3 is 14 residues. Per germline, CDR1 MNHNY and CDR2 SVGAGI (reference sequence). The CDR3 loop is CASRLGTNTGELFF. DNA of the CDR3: TGTGCCAGCAGGCTCGGGACGAACACCGGGGAGCTGTTTTTT.

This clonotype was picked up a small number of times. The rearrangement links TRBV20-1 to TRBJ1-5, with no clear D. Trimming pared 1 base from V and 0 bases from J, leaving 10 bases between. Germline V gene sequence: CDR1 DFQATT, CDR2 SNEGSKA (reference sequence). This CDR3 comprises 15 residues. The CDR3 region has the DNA TGCAGTGCTAGAGTCTTAAACCTTAGCAATCAGCCCCAGCATTTT. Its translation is CSARVLNLSNQPQHF.

CDR3 nucleotide sequence: TGTGCCAGCGTTGAAGGGCAGGGTGGGACCGGGGAGCTGTTTTTT. It codes for CASVEGQGGTGELFF. The V and J genes are TRBV25-1 and TRBJ2-2, with D perhaps matching TRBD1 (5 bases). Trimming removed 8 bases from V and 5 bases from J, with 18 bases in between. The CDR3 covers 15 residues. The germline gives CDR1 MGHDK, CDR2 SYGVNS.

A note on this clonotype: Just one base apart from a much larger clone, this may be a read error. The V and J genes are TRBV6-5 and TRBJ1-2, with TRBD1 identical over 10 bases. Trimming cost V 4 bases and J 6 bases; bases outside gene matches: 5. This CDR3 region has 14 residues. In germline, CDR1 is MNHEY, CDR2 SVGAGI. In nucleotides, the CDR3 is TGTGCCAGCAGTTCCACGGGGACAGGGGATGGCTACACCTTC. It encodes CASSSTGTGDGYTF.